Reported below is one T cell receptor (beta chain). Its binding antigen is unknown. No base-level quality is on record; no much larger clone is a single base apart. This specimen belongs to a study of CD8 T cells in ankylosing spondylitis (dated by TCRdb to 2017 to 2019). General notes on the study: The study set out to find disease-linked TCR variants by profiling T cell receptor beta repertoires in ankylosing spondylitis patients and healthy donors. In total, the full study cohort was made up of about 99 healthy donors and about two dozen ankylosing spondylitis patients. Peripheral blood was sampled, and synovial fluid was also collected from ankylosing spondylitis patients. Results the study describes overall, beyond this receptor: The disease-linked clones were reported to be significantly enriched in matched synovial fluid samples from ankylosing spondylitis patients. A TCR beta motif of 8 or 9 highly homologous amino acid variants appeared characteristic of blood from ankylosing spondylitis patients. Some TCR beta motif variants had previously been reported in synovial fluid and blood of reactive arthritis patients, which suggested common disease-initiation mechanisms. In peripheral blood, the disease-linked clones were found at relatively low frequencies and had a CD8+ phenotype.

TCRdb names Illumina HiSeq 2500 as the instrument used. Quantitative 5'-RACE with molecular barcodes was used to prepare TCR beta libraries. On the authors' methods: To identify disease-linked TCR variants, a new computational method was used, one built on a probabilistic model of VDJ rearrangement. TCRdb handled the public reads itself, with Q25 trimming in fastp and clone calling in MiXCR, and kept productive beta chains. A single entry per CDR3 protein holds the most common genes and DNA from its merged rows. For this entry, the V and J calls and clone size follow TCRdb and not the study's own pipeline. This sample is represented by some 120,000 distinct CDR3 sequences; around 15% of them were singletons. The ten largest clones capture around 3% of the sample. For CDR1 and CDR2, the germline V gene lists SGHTA and FQGNSA. Compared with germline, V lacks 6 bases and J lacks 8 bases; bases without a gene match: 13. The CDR3 runs 16 amino acids, cysteine and phenylalanine included. Just CDR3 DNA is preserved here, 48 bases in frame from base 1.

The sample taken for sequencing was blood, either unsorted or a sorted T cell fraction (not recorded which). The chain is assembled from TRBV7-2 and TRBJ1-4, with 9 bases matching TRBD1. The clonotype originates from a female donor with ankylosing spondylitis or in good health (not recorded which). The CDR3 region: CASRPGTGLKGEKLFF. The DNA sequence is TGTGCCAGCAGACCCGGGACAGGGTTAAAGGGGGAAAAACTGTTTTTT.